This passage covers 32 T cell receptor beta chains from one sample sequenced in a study of cytomegalovirus exposure and HLA in healthy donors. TCRdb's table, derived via immunoSEQ multiplex PCR, lists solely in-frame clones and lacks some. Of about 160,000 clones in the sample, more than 70% were seen once. The specimen sequenced was PBMCs. All receptors derive from a man aged 18 to 30 in good health and CMV-seronegative.

This rearrangement joins TRBV6-6 to TRBJ2-7; 10 nucleotides line up with TRBD1. The germline V gene encodes CDR1 MNHNY and CDR2 SVGAGI (reference sequence). The V segment lost 6 bases and the J segment 6 bases; nucleotides outside the gene matches: 8. This CDR3 has 14 residues. CDR3 in amino acids: CASRIGQGVFEQYV. The DNA for the CDR3 is TGTGCCAGCAGGATAGGACAGGGGGTGTTCGAGCAGTACGTC.

The rearrangement uses TRBV27 and TRBJ2-2; 7 bases are a match to TRBD2. From germline, CDR1 is MNHEY and CDR2 SMNVEV (reference sequence). This CDR3 has 19 residues. V lost 3 bases and J lost 0; bases outside the gene matches: 13. CDR3 loop: CASSFGFLTLAANTGELFF. CDR3 nucleotide sequence: TGTGCCAGCAGTTTTGGGTTTCTGACGCTAGCGGCGAACACCGGGGAGCTGTTTTTT.

This rearrangement joins TRBV18 to TRBJ1-2; D is undetermined. The CDR3 loop spans 15 amino acids. V lost 0 bases and J lost 7, with 15 bases in between. Germline assignment: CDR1 KGHSH and CDR2 LQKENI. CDR3 nucleotides: TGTGCCAGCTCACCACCGGAGGGATCGAGTGGTGGCTACACCTTC. Protein sequence: CASSPPEGSSGGYTF.

The chain combines TRBV7-6 with TRBJ2-1; maybe TRBD2 (6 bases). This CDR3 is built from 14 residues. Germline V gene lookup returns CDR1 SGHVS and CDR2 FNYEAQ. Trimming pared 4 bases from V and 12 bases from J, leaving 19 bases between. For the CDR3, the DNA is TGTGCCAGCAGCTCGTCTAGCGTAGGACAAGCGCAGTTCTTC. Protein product: CASSSSSVGQAQFF.

CDR3 bases: TGTGCCAGCCAAGGAGGGTTTAACACTGAAGCTTTCTTT. Its protein product is CASQGGFNTEAFF. The chain joins TRBV27 to TRBJ1-1; D uncertain. With 8 bases removed from V and 2 bases from J, the gap between germline ends came to 12 bases. Germline V gene sequence: CDR1 MNHEY, CDR2 SMNVEV (reference sequence). This CDR3 spans 13 amino acids.

Only one count was recorded for this clone. V is TRBV6-1 and J is TRBJ2-7, with 8 bases fitting TRBD1. The CDR3 has 17 residues. Germline V CDR1 and CDR2: MNHNS, SASEGT. The V segment lost 6 bases and the J segment 4 bases; nucleotides outside the gene matches: 17. This CDR3 is CASSENLDREVLYEQYV. The CDR3 DNA is TGTGCCAGCAGCGAAAACCTGGACAGGGAGGTGTTGTACGAGCAGTACGTC.

The J gene is TRBJ2-2, the V gene TRBV23-1, with D perhaps matching TRBD2 (5 bases). TRBV23-1 is recorded as an ORF, its role being uncertain. Trimming pared 2 bases from V and 3 bases from J, leaving 28 bases between. The CDR3 is 21 amino acids. CDR3 sequence: CASSQRTGIHVPRWDTGELFF. Here the CDR3 DNA reads TGCGCCAGCAGTCAAAGGACCGGGATCCACGTCCCACGATGGGACACCGGGGAGCTGTTTTTT.

The rearrangement uses TRBV5-1 and TRBJ1-6; D perhaps matches TRBD1 (6 bases). This CDR3 has 13 amino acids. V was pared by 5 bases and J by 5 bases, with 8 bases between. Per germline, CDR1 SGHRS and CDR2 YFSETQ. CDR3 nucleotide sequence: TGCGCCAGCAGGGACAGAAATAATTCACCCCTCCACTTT. Amino acid sequence: CASRDRNNSPLHF.

CDR3 in amino acids: CASSQLTGNYGYTF. CDR3 nucleotide sequence: TGTGCCAGCAGCCAATTAACAGGGAACTATGGCTACACCTTC. V is TRBV4-2 and J is TRBJ1-2; weak D call: TRBD1 (6 bases). This CDR3 spans 14 amino acids. Trimming stripped 2 bases from V and 2 bases from J, with 9 bases between. Germline V gene lookup returns CDR1 LGHNA and CDR2 YNFKEQ.

The rearrangement joins TRBV2 to TRBJ2-2; D might be TRBD1 (7 bases). The CDR3 is made up of 14 amino acids. With 6 bases removed from V and 4 bases from J, the gap between germline ends came to 12 bases. Germline V gene lookup returns CDR1 SNHLY and CDR2 FYNNEI. The DNA for the CDR3 is TGTGCCAGCAGCTGGAGGGGGCGCACCGGGGAGCTGTTTTTT. Residues: CASSWRGRTGELFF.

The chain is built from TRBV28 and TRBJ1-4; TRBD1 matches 8 bases. The CDR3 spans 14 residues. The germline V gene encodes CDR1 MDHEN and CDR2 SYDVKM. Trimming took 5 bases from V and 8 from J; bases not matched to a gene: 7. CDR3 sequence reads: CASSLGQGKEKLFF. CDR3 nucleotides: TGTGCCAGCAGTCTAGGACAGGGAAAAGAAAAACTGTTTTTT.

The genes are TRBV6-6 and TRBJ1-4; 7 bases match TRBD1. This CDR3 has 12 amino acids. Trimming took 2 bases from V and 14 from J; bases not matched to a gene: 5. Germline values: CDR1 MNHNY, CDR2 SVGAGI (reference sequence). The CDR3 bases are TGTGCCAGCAGTTACCCCGACAGGGTTCTGTTTTTT. Its protein is CASSYPDRVLFF.

The rearrangement uses TRBV7-9 and TRBJ1-2; possibly TRBD1 for D (5 bases). The CDR3 totals 15 residues. Trimming pared 2 bases from V and 2 bases from J, leaving 12 bases between. The V gene's germline CDR1 is SEHNR and CDR2 FQNEAQ (reference sequence). The CDR3: CASSLQGRVNYGYTF. CDR3 nucleotides: TGTGCCAGCAGCTTACAGGGAAGGGTCAACTATGGCTACACCTTC.

V and J are TRBV29-1 and TRBJ1-1; D unclear. Germline CDR1 is SQVTM and CDR2 is ANQGSEA. Deletions cut 2 bases from V and 2 bases from J, with 9 bases between. This CDR3 is 13 amino acids long. The CDR3 loop reads CSVERERNTEAFF. The CDR3, as DNA: TGCAGCGTTGAAAGGGAGAGAAACACTGAAGCTTTCTTT.

This chain joins TRBV28 and TRBJ2-1; tentatively, D is TRBD1 (5 bases). Germline lookup yields CDR1 MDHEN and CDR2 SYDVKM. The ends were cut back, 6 bases at V and 9 bases at J, with 21 bases in the middle. The CDR3 totals 15 residues. CDR3 residues: CASRLRVARQGEQFF. CDR3 in DNA: TGTGCCAGCAGGCTCAGGGTGGCCCGCCAGGGTGAGCAGTTCTTC.

The chain has TRBV11-2 and TRBJ2-7; 7 nucleotides line up with TRBD2. The CDR3 consists of 15 residues. Germline trimming cut 0 bases from V and 0 bases from J; bases unmatched to any gene: 2. Germline V gives CDR1 SGHAT, CDR2 FQNNGV. CDR3 loop: CASSLEAGSSYEQYF. The CDR3 coding sequence is TGTGCCAGCAGCTTAGAAGCGGGAAGCTCCTACGAGCAGTACTTC.

This chain joins TRBV28 and TRBJ2-1; 10 bases are a match to TRBD2. After removal of 6 bases from V and 3 bases from J, the junction contained 5 bases not matched to a gene. Germline V gene data show CDR1 as MDHEN and CDR2 as SYDVKM. The CDR3 length is 15 residues. The CDR3 DNA sequence: TGTGCCAGCAGGGGTGGGACTAGCGTCTACAATGAGCAGTTCTTC. This sequence encodes CASRGGTSVYNEQFF.

The CDR3 DNA reads TGTGCCACCAGCCCACGCCTCCAGGGGAGATGGAATCAGCCCCAGCATTTT. Encoded protein: CATSPRLQGRWNQPQHF. This chain links TRBV15 with TRBJ1-5; perhaps TRBD1 as D (6 bases). V lost 5 bases and J lost 4, with 21 bases in between. Germline loops: CDR1 LNHNV, CDR2 YYDKDF (reference sequence). The CDR3 is made up of 17 amino acids.

The chain joins TRBV27 to TRBJ2-3; no clear D. CDR1 and CDR2 from the germline V gene are MNHEY and SMNVEV (reference sequence). V lost 5 bases to trimming and J lost 0 bases, with 9 bases between them. The CDR3 is made up of 14 amino acids. DNA of the CDR3: TGTGCCAGCAGTCCCTATTGGAGCACAGATACGCAGTATTTT. Protein: CASSPYWSTDTQYF.

The V call is TRBV7-9, the J call TRBJ1-2; 9 nucleotides align to TRBD1. V was pared by 3 bases and J by 6 bases, with 11 bases of the junction left unmatched. The CDR3 extends over 16 amino acids. Germline CDR1 reads SEHNR; CDR2 reads FQNEAQ (reference sequence). CDR3 amino acids: CASSFIQGQGGHGYTF. The CDR3 nucleotides read TGTGCCAGCAGCTTCATACAGGGACAGGGAGGGCATGGCTACACCTTC.

The chain recombines TRBV11-1 with TRBJ2-2, with D tentatively TRBD2 (6 bases). The germline V gene encodes CDR1 SGHAT and CDR2 FQDESV (reference sequence). This CDR3 region has 16 residues. V was cut by 1 base and J by 3 bases, with 12 bases left in between. CDR3 DNA: TGTGCCAGCAGCTTAGGACTGGGGGAGGACACCGGGGAGCTGTTTTTT. Amino acid sequence: CASSLGLGEDTGELFF.

The V call is TRBV18, the J call TRBJ2-5; 8 nucleotides align to TRBD2. Germline V gene data show CDR1 as KGHSH and CDR2 as LQKENI. This CDR3 has 15 amino acids. The trim removed 3 bases at V and 1 base at J, leaving 4 bases unmatched. This CDR3 reads CASSPSGRSQETQYF. The CDR3 DNA reads as TGTGCCAGCTCACCGAGCGGGAGAAGCCAAGAGACCCAGTACTTC.

J is TRBJ1-3 and V is TRBV7-2, with 10 bases identical to TRBD1. The CDR3 has 16 amino acids. Trimming took 4 bases from V and 3 from J; bases not matched to a gene: 6. Per germline, CDR1 SGHTA and CDR2 FQGNSA. The CDR3 bases are TGTGCCAGCAGCTCCGGGACAGGGGTGTTTGGAAACACCATATATTTT. Translating it yields CASSSGTGVFGNTIYF.

The V and J genes are TRBV4-2 and TRBJ2-6; 7 bases map to TRBD1. V dropped 4 bases and J dropped 2; count of bases not matched to a gene: 5. Germline V gene lookup returns CDR1 LGHNA and CDR2 YNFKEQ. CDR3 size: 16 residues. The CDR3 loop is CASSPKTGTGANVLTF. CDR3 nucleotide sequence: TGTGCCAGCAGCCCCAAGACAGGGACTGGGGCCAACGTCCTGACTTTC.

The chain uses TRBV30 and TRBJ2-5; a weak D match, TRBD1 (5 bases). The V end lost 2 bases, the J end lost 1 base, and 8 bases lay between the germline ends. The CDR3 covers 13 residues. Per germline, CDR1 GTSNPN and CDR2 SVGIG (reference sequence). The CDR3 DNA follows: TGTGCCTGGAGTAATGGGGCCCAAGAGACCCAGTACTTC. Protein sequence: CAWSNGAQETQYF.

This clone was counted a single time. This sequence joins TRBV30 and TRBJ1-5; D gene ambiguous. Germline V gives CDR1 GTSNPN, CDR2 SVGIG (reference sequence). V was cut by 1 base and J by 2 bases, with 9 bases left in between. This CDR3 comprises 14 residues. The CDR3 spells CAWSGGEGNQPQHF. CDR3 nucleotides: TGTGCCTGGAGTGGAGGCGAGGGCAATCAGCCCCAGCATTTT.

V usage is TRBV5-1 and J usage is TRBJ2-7, with 8 bases matching TRBD1. Germline CDR1 SGHRS, CDR2 YFSETQ. V lost 3 bases, J lost 4 bases, and 9 bases stayed unmatched. The length of the CDR3 is 15 residues. The CDR3 DNA follows: TGCGCCAGCAGCTCCAGGGGGCGCGGTATTTACGAGCAGTACGTC. Protein product: CASSSRGRGIYEQYV.

The chain recombines TRBV27 with TRBJ1-4; 7 bases are a match to TRBD1. CDR3 length: 16 residues. CDR1 and CDR2 (germline): MNHEY, SMNVEV (reference sequence). The junction had 12 bases not matched to a gene; V was cut back by 3 bases and J by 8 bases. The CDR3 nucleotides read TGTGCCAGCAGTTTTTCCGGGACAGCCTACGGGGAAAAACTGTTTTTT. As protein: CASSFSGTAYGEKLFF. Combining the CDR3 with reference TRBV27 and TRBJ1-4 gives the whole variable domain EAQVTQNPRYLITVTGKKLTVTCSQNMNHEYMSWYRQDPGLGLRQIYYSMNVEVTDKGDVPEGYKVSRKEKRNFPLILESPSPNQTSLYFCASSFSGTAYGEKLFFGSGTQLSVL.

CDR3 loop: CASSRGGYNEQFF. CDR3 DNA sequence: TGTGCCAGCAGTAGGGGGGGGTACAATGAGCAGTTCTTC. The J gene is TRBJ2-1, the V gene TRBV27, with D perhaps matching TRBD2 (7 bases). Trimming took 5 bases from V and 4 from J, leaving 9 bases between them. The CDR3 runs to 13 residues. Germline V CDR1 and CDR2: MNHEY, SMNVEV (reference sequence).

The genes are TRBV6-5 and TRBJ1-6, with D uncertain. V was clipped by 2 bases and J by 7 bases, with 9 bases between them. The CDR3 spans 14 residues. Germline V CDR1 and CDR2: MNHEY, SVGAGI. In nucleotides, the CDR3 is TGTGCCAGCAGTTACCAGGACTTGAATTCACCCCTCCACTTT. This translates into CASSYQDLNSPLHF.

CDR3 coding DNA: TGTGCCAGCAGTGTAGACAGGGGCCGAGACACTGAAGCTTTCTTT. Translation gives CASSVDRGRDTEAFF. The rearrangement uses TRBV2 and TRBJ1-1, with 8 positions matching TRBD1. V dropped 4 bases and J dropped 3; count of bases not matched to a gene: 7. Germline loops: CDR1 SNHLY, CDR2 FYNNEI. The CDR3 totals 15 residues.

The chain combines TRBV4-3 with TRBJ1-1; tentatively, D is TRBD1 (5 bases). Trimming took 4 bases from V and 1 from J, leaving 13 bases between them. The V gene's germline CDR1 is LGHNA and CDR2 YSLEER. The CDR3 is made up of 15 amino acids. This chain's CDR3 is CASSPQGSPNTEAFF. Here the CDR3 DNA reads TGCGCCAGCAGCCCCCAGGGATCCCCGAACACTGAAGCTTTCTTT.